The next 20 T cell receptor beta chains were all read from a single sample in a study of T cell responses to AZD1222 COVID-19 vaccine. Produced via immunoSEQ multiplex PCR; TCRdb's table is partial and in-frame only. The sample holds fewer than 150,000 clones, about 93% seen once. The specimen comprised peripheral blood, sampled on day 0 of AZD1222 vaccination. Every receptor here comes from an adult in good health.

V gene TRBV5-1 combines with J gene TRBJ1-1; the match to TRBD1 covers 7 bases. Germline assignment: CDR1 SGHRS and CDR2 YFSETQ. The CDR3 contains 15 residues. The trim removed 4 bases at V and 0 bases at J, leaving 6 bases unmatched. The CDR3 reads CASSPQQGLNTEAFF. The DNA for the CDR3 is TGCGCCAGCAGCCCCCAACAGGGGTTGAACACTGAAGCTTTCTTT.

The chain is built from TRBV4-1 and TRBJ1-6; unclear D gene. Germline V gene sequence: CDR1 MGHRA, CDR2 YSYEKL. V lost 0 bases to trimming and J lost 7 bases, with 1 base between them. CDR3 length: 12 residues. CDR3 protein: CASSQENSPLHF. The CDR3 DNA follows: TGCGCCAGCAGCCAAGAAAATTCACCCCTCCACTTT.

J is TRBJ1-2 and V is TRBV20-1; D gene ambiguous. The CDR3 sequence is 8 residues long. Trimming stripped 3 bases from V and 8 bases from J, with 1 base between. Germline loops: CDR1 DFQATT, CDR2 SNEGSKA (reference sequence). CDR3 nucleotides: TGCAGTGCTAGCGGCTACACCTTC. This gives the protein CSASGYTF.

The chain carries TRBV25-1 and TRBJ1-2; 7 bases align to TRBD1. The length of the CDR3 is 14 residues. CDR1 is MGHDK and CDR2 is SYGVNS in the germline V gene. The V segment lost 8 bases and the J segment 2 bases; nucleotides outside the gene matches: 8. The CDR3 is CASSWGTENYGYTF. CDR3 bases: TGTGCCAGCTCCTGGGGGACAGAGAACTATGGCTACACCTTC.

The V and J genes are TRBV29-1 and TRBJ1-3; TRBD1 aligns across 8 bases. The CDR3 covers 13 residues. Germline values: CDR1 SQVTM, CDR2 ANQGSEA. V dropped 3 bases and J dropped 4; count of bases not matched to a gene: 2. The CDR3 nucleotides read TGCAGCGTTGATCAGGGGGCCGGAAACACCATATATTTT. It translates to CSVDQGAGNTIYF.

This chain links TRBV12-3 or TRBV12-4 with TRBJ2-1; unclear D gene. The CDR3 runs 11 residues. The V end lost 6 bases, the J end lost 9 bases, and 9 bases lay between the germline ends. Written as DNA, the CDR3 is TGTGCCAGCAGAAATAGAGTTGAGCAGTTCTTC. This encodes CASRNRVEQFF.

This clone was detected only once. The chain employs TRBV7-9 and TRBJ1-1; 11 bases are a match to TRBD1. The CDR3 is made up of 17 amino acids. The V gene end was trimmed by 5 bases and the J gene end by 11 bases; junction bases not matched to a gene: 19. CDR1 is SEHNR, CDR2 FQNEAQ, per germline (reference sequence). Here the CDR3 reads CASSPPRGDRGSLRAFF. Here the CDR3 DNA reads TGTGCCAGCAGCCCGCCGAGGGGGGACAGGGGGTCGCTGAGGGCTTTCTTT.

The chain combines TRBV6-5 with TRBJ1-1; TRBD1 matches 7 bases. V gave up 4 bases and J gave up 4 bases; unmatched junction bases: 12. Germline values: CDR1 MNHEY, CDR2 SVGAGI. This CDR3 has 16 amino acids. The CDR3 spells CASSSWTGAPGTEAFF. For the CDR3, the DNA is TGTGCCAGCAGTTCCTGGACAGGTGCGCCGGGCACTGAAGCTTTCTTT.

This chain links TRBV7-8 with TRBJ1-6; D is perhaps TRBD1 (5 bases). V lost 5 bases and J lost 7, with 15 bases in between. Per the germline V gene, CDR1 is SGHVS and CDR2 is FQNEAQ. This CDR3 comprises 15 residues. CDR3 protein: CASSLGASENSPLHF. For the CDR3, the DNA is TGTGCCAGCAGCCTAGGGGCTTCGGAAAATTCACCCCTCCACTTT.

V and J are TRBV5-4 and TRBJ2-1; the D call may be TRBD1 or TRBD2 (6 bases each). Germline V gives CDR1 SGHNT, CDR2 YYREEE (reference sequence). There are 18 residues in the CDR3. Trimming removed 2 bases at V and 1 base at J, with 19 bases between. The CDR3 nucleotides are TGTGCCAGCAGCTTTCAAAGGGGGGCCGACGTTTCCTACAATGAGCAGTTCTTC. Its protein is CASSFQRGADVSYNEQFF. The whole variable domain, remainder taken from reference TRBV5-4 and TRBJ2-1, is ETGVTQSPTHLIKTRGQQVTLRCSSQSGHNTVSWYQQALGQGPQFIFQYYREEENGRGNFPPRFSGLQFPNYSSELNVNALELDDSALYLCASSFQRGADVSYNEQFFGPGTRLTVL.

The chain carries TRBV18 and TRBJ1-2; D call uncertain. The germline V gene encodes CDR1 KGHSH and CDR2 LQKENI. The CDR3 totals 13 residues. V was clipped by 0 bases and J by 3 bases, with 5 bases between them. The CDR3 DNA is TGTGCCAGCTCACCACCGAATTACTATGGCTACACCTTC. Translation gives CASSPPNYYGYTF.

The chain carries TRBV5-1 and TRBJ1-6; D call uncertain. V was pared by 5 bases and J by 9 bases, with 15 bases between. Germline V gene data show CDR1 as SGHRS and CDR2 as YFSETQ. This CDR3 contains 14 residues. CDR3: CASRAETGGSPLHF. CDR3 nucleotides: TGCGCCAGCAGGGCCGAGACGGGTGGTTCACCCCTCCACTTT. Full variable domain (remainder filled in from reference TRBV5-1 and TRBJ1-6): KAGVTQTPRYLIKTRGQQVTLSCSPISGHRSVSWYQQTPGQGLQFLFEYFSETQRNKGNFPGRFSGRQFSNSRSEMNVSTLELGDSALYLCASRAETGGSPLHFGNGTRLTVT.

The gene calls are TRBV25-1 and TRBJ1-1; no clear D. The V end was cut by 11 bases, the J end by 4 bases, with 11 bases between. Germline CDR1 MGHDK, CDR2 SYGVNS. This CDR3 has 11 residues. The CDR3 loop is CASARGTEAFF. Here the CDR3 DNA reads TGTGCCTCCGCTCGTGGCACTGAAGCTTTCTTT.

The V and J genes are TRBV27 and TRBJ2-6; weak D call: TRBD2 (5 bases). The germline V gene encodes CDR1 MNHEY and CDR2 SMNVEV (reference sequence). V was trimmed by 8 bases and J by 0 bases, leaving 20 bases between them. There are 18 residues in the CDR3. Here the CDR3 DNA reads TGTGCCAGCCTATCCTCGGGGAGTTTCATCTCTGGGGCCAACGTCCTGACTTTC. This translates into CASLSSGSFISGANVLTF.

This sequence joins TRBV6-2 or TRBV6-3 and TRBJ1-1, with D uncertain. This CDR3 has 13 amino acids. The V and J ends lost 4 bases and 5 bases respectively, with 11 bases between them. Germline V CDR1 and CDR2: MNHEY, SVGEGT. The CDR3 loop reads CASSLDVGTEAFF. CDR3 DNA sequence: TGTGCCAGCAGTTTAGATGTGGGGACTGAAGCTTTCTTT.

The chain uses TRBV19 and TRBJ2-3, with a weak D call TRBD1 (5 bases). The ends were cut back, 2 bases at V and 4 bases at J, with 10 bases in the middle. The CDR3 is 14 amino acids. CDR1 is LNHDA and CDR2 is SQIVND in the germline V gene (reference sequence). The CDR3 reads CASSIQGSPDTQYF. The CDR3 DNA follows: TGTGCCAGTAGTATACAGGGTTCCCCAGATACGCAGTATTTT.

V gene TRBV9 combines with J gene TRBJ2-3, with 10 bases aligning to TRBD1. This CDR3 has 15 residues. The germline gives CDR1 SGDLS, CDR2 YYNGEE. Trimming cost V 1 base and J 3 bases; bases outside gene matches: 2. CDR3 loop: CASSVRQGATDTQYF. The DNA of the CDR3 is TGTGCCAGCAGCGTACGACAGGGGGCAACAGATACGCAGTATTTT.

The rearrangement links TRBV18 to TRBJ2-7; D gene unclear. V lost 4 bases, J lost 0 bases, and 7 bases lay in between. CDR3 length: 13 residues. Germline loops: CDR1 KGHSH, CDR2 LQKENI. This chain's CDR3 is CASSQQNSYEQYF. CDR3 DNA sequence: TGTGCCAGCTCACAACAGAACTCCTACGAGCAGTACTTC.

The chain combines TRBV12-2 with TRBJ1-1. TRBV12-2 is a documented pseudogene. CDR3 length equals 13 residues. The CDR3 coding sequence is TGTGCAAGTCGCAACCCCAGTCAACCTAAAGCTTTCTTT. Translation: CASRNPSQPKAFF.

The chain links TRBV19 to TRBJ1-5; possibly TRBD1 for D (5 bases). CDR3 length: 13 residues. Germline V lookup: CDR1 LNHDA, CDR2 SQIVND (reference sequence). V was clipped by 4 bases and J by 7 bases, with 11 bases between them. The CDR3 loop is CASSSYGDQPQHF. The CDR3 DNA sequence: TGTGCCAGTAGTAGCTATGGGGACCAGCCCCAGCATTTT.